This T cell receptor (beta chain) was identified during a study of blood T cell repertoires in COVID-19. The CDR3 sequence is 15 residues long. With 4 bases clipped from V and 4 bases from J, the junction kept 9 bases outside the gene matches. The germline gives CDR1 SGHNT, CDR2 YYREEE (reference sequence). The repertoire was sequenced with immunoSEQ multiplex PCR; TCRdb's copy has only in-frame clones and lacks some. This sample has 140,000 or so clones, with approximately 80% found just once. The chain employs TRBV5-4 and TRBJ1-1; TRBD1 matches 8 bases. The origin of this receptor is a woman younger than 30 who had been exposed to COVID-19. The sequenced sample consisted of PBMCs or T cells enriched from blood (not recorded which). The DNA for the CDR3 is TGTGCCAGCAGCGGTAAACAGGGGGTGGCCACTGAAGCTTTCTTT. It is translated as CASSGKQGVATEAFF.